This T cell receptor beta chain is drawn from a study of blood T cell repertoires in COVID-19. Study-wide context: Sites in the United States, Italy and Spain provided acute and convalescent COVID-19 samples.

Those enrolled, adults aged roughly 18 to 89 years, came from roughly 23 US areas. The data were produced by immunoSEQ multiplex PCR, yet TCRdb's version contains in-frame clones alone and is incomplete. Among under 200,000 clones, 70% to 85% were seen once, and the ten largest hold roughly 19%. V lost 4 bases to trimming and J lost 8 bases, with 11 bases between them. Germline V gene sequence: CDR1 MNHNY, CDR2 SVGAGI (reference sequence). This CDR3 has 12 residues. The chain carries TRBV6-6 and TRBJ1-2; D gene unclear. The sequencing input was PBMCs or T cells enriched from blood (not recorded which). The origin of this receptor is a woman in her 70s in a cohort exposed to, infected with or recovered from COVID-19 (not recorded which). The chain's CDR3 is CASSFGLRGYTF. CDR3 sequence (DNA): TGTGCCAGCAGTTTCGGACTCCGCGGCTACACCTTC.